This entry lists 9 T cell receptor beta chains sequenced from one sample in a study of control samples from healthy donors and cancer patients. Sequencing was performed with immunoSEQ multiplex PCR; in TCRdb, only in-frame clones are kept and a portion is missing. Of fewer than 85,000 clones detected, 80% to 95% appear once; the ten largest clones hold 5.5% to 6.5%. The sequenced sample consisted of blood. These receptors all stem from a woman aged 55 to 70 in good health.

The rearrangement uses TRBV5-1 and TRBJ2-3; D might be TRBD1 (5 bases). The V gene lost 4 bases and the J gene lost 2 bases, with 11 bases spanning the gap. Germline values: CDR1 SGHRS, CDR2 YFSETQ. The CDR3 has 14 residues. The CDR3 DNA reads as TGCGCCAGCAGCGTCAGACAGATCACAGATACGCAGTATTTT. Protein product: CASSVRQITDTQYF.

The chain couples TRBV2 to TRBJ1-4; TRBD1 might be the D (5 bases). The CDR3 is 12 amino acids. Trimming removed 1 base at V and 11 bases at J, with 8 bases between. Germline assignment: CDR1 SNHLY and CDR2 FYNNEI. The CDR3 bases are TGTGCCAGCAGTGAAGATCGGGGGAAACTGTTTTTT. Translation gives CASSEDRGKLFF.

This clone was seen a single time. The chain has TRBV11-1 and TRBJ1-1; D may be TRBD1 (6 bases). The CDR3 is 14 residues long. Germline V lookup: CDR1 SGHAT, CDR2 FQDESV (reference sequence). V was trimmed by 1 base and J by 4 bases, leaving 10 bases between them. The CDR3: CASSLGPRGTEAFF. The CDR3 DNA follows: TGTGCCAGCAGCTTAGGACCCAGGGGCACTGAAGCTTTCTTT.

CDR3 bases: TGTGCCAGTAGGGGGACCCGCTGGGGGCCGCGGACGAACACCGGGGAGCTGTTTTTT. Translating it yields CASRGTRWGPRTNTGELFF. The V and J genes are TRBV19 and TRBJ2-2, with a tentative D call TRBD1 (6 bases). The V end lost 6 bases, the J end lost 0 bases, and 23 bases lay between the germline ends. In germline, CDR1 is LNHDA, CDR2 SQIVND (reference sequence). The CDR3 runs 19 residues.

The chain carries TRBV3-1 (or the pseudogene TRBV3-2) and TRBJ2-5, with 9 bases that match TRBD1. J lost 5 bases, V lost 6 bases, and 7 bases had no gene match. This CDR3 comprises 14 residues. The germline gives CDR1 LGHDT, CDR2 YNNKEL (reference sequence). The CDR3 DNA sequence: TGTGCCAGCAGTCCCGGGACAGGGTGGGAGACCCAGTACTTC. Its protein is CASSPGTGWETQYF.

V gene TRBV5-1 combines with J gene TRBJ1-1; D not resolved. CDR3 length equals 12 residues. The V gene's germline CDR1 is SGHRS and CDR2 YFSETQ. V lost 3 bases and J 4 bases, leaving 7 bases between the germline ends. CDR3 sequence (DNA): TGCGCCAGCAGCTCTAGCGGCACTGAAGCTTTCTTT. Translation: CASSSSGTEAFF.

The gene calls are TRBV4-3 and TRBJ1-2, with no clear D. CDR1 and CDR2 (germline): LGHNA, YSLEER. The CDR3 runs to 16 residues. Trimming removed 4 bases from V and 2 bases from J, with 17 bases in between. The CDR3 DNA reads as TGCGCCAGCAGCCCCCATTTAGACGGAAGAAACTATGGCTACACCTTC. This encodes CASSPHLDGRNYGYTF.

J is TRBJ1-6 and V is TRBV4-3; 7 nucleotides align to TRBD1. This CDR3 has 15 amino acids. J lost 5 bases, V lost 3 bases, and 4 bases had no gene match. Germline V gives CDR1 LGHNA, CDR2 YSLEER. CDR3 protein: CASSQSQGNNSPLHF. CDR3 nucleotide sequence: TGCGCCAGCAGCCAGTCACAGGGGAATAATTCACCCCTCCACTTT.

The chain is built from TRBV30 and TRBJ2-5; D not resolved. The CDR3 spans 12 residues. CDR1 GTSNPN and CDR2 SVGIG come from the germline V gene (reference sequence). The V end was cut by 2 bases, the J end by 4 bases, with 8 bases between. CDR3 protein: CAWSTLPETQYF. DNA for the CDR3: TGTGCCTGGAGTACTTTACCAGAGACCCAGTACTTC. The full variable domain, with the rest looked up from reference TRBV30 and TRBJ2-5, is SQTIHQWPATLVQPVGSPLSLECTVEGTSNPNLYWYRQAAGRGLQLLFYSVGIGQISSEVPQNLSASRPQDRQFILSSKKLLLSDSGFYLCAWSTLPETQYFGPGTRLLVL.